Below are 4 T cell receptor beta chains sequenced from a single sample in a study of blood T cell repertoires in COVID-19. The method was immunoSEQ multiplex PCR; TCRdb's version includes in-frame clones alone and lacks a portion of them. In the table there are around 200,000 clones, less than 80% of which are singletons. The material sequenced was peripheral blood. The receptors originated from a woman between 50 and 59 years old with acute or convalescent COVID-19.

The chain couples TRBV5-5 to TRBJ2-2, with D tentatively TRBD1 (7 bases). From germline, CDR1 is SGHKS and CDR2 YYEKEE (reference sequence). V lost 4 bases and J 3 bases, leaving 13 bases between the germline ends. The CDR3 sequence is 15 residues long. In nucleotides, the CDR3 is TGTGCCAGCAGCCGCGGGACAGATCACACCGGGGAGCTGTTTTTT. Amino acid sequence: CASSRGTDHTGELFF.

The V gene is TRBV10-3, the J gene TRBJ2-6; perhaps TRBD2 as D (5 bases). CDR1 is ENHRY and CDR2 is SYGVKD in the germline V gene. This CDR3 has 14 amino acids. Trimming stripped 10 bases from V and 0 bases from J, with 10 bases between. The CDR3 DNA reads as TGTGCCACGGGAATGGGCTCTGGGGCCAACGTCCTGACTTTC. As protein: CATGMGSGANVLTF.

This sequence joins TRBV24-1 and TRBJ2-1, with 7 bases matching TRBD2. Germline trimming cut 4 bases from V and 7 bases from J; bases unmatched to any gene: 12. This CDR3 comprises 16 residues. Looked up from germline, CDR1 is KGHDR and CDR2 is SFDVKD. CDR3 residues: CATSDRGQRGGNEQFF. CDR3 sequence (DNA): TGTGCCACCAGTGACCGGGGCCAGCGGGGCGGAAATGAGCAGTTCTTC.

This chain connects TRBV28 to TRBJ2-1; no firm D call. Trimming removed 2 bases from V and 8 bases from J, with 10 bases in between. In germline, CDR1 is MDHEN, CDR2 SYDVKM. This CDR3 has 13 amino acids. The CDR3 spells CASSLGPHYEQFF. As DNA, the CDR3 is TGTGCCAGCAGTTTAGGGCCCCACTATGAGCAGTTCTTC.